The rows below give T cell receptor beta chains drawn from one sample of a study of T cell changes during pregnancy in multiple sclerosis. The assay was immunoSEQ multiplex PCR, and TCRdb's table has in-frame clones only and misses some. Altogether 84,000 or so clones are present, about 94% being singletons, with the ten largest covering about 2.5%. Sequenced material: peripheral blood, taken in the third trimester of pregnancy. Receptors originate from a female donor with multiple sclerosis, enrolled in a pregnancy study. Each CDR3 is given with its conserved first and last residue. The D gene is left open where the match is weak. Clone size is not always given. Where it is, it says once, few, many or a class for expanded clones.

15	TRBJ1-2	TRBD1	NA	TRBV5-1	CASSFSLGQGWVYTF	TGCGCCAGCAGCTTCTCGTTGGGACAGGGGTGGGTCTACACCTTC
14	TRBJ2-2	TRBD2	NA	TRBV27	CASSLGGTAGELFF	TGTGCCAGCAGTTTGGGAGGGACCGCCGGGGAGCTGTTTTTT
14	TRBJ2-2	NA	NA	TRBV15	CATSRGALPGELFF	TGTGCCACCAGCAGAGGGGCCCTTCCCGGGGAGCTGTTTTTT
16	TRBJ2-1	TRBD1	NA	TRBV12-5	CASGLGRTGLGNEQFF	TGTGCTAGTGGTTTGGGCCGGACAGGGCTCGGAAATGAGCAGTTCTTC
13	TRBJ1-4	NA	NA	TRBV19	CASKNTTNEKLFF	TGTGCCAGTAAAAATACAACTAATGAAAAACTGTTTTTT
15	TRBJ2-7	NA	NA	TRBV19	CASSIRGTGTNEQYF	TGTGCCAGTAGTATTAGGGGCACAGGGACCAACGAGCAGTACTTC
15	TRBJ2-1	TRBD2	once	TRBV7-3	CASSLRFGGRNEQFF	TGTGCCAGCAGCTTACGGTTCGGGGGGAGGAATGAGCAGTTCTTC
11	TRBJ1-6	NA	NA	TRBV30	CATDRNSPLHF	TGTGCCACTGACAGGAATTCACCCCTCCACTTT
15	TRBJ1-1	TRBD1	NA	TRBV7-9	CASSSNQGVNTEAFF	TGTGCCAGCAGCTCCAACCAGGGGGTGAACACTGAAGCTTTCTTT
16	TRBJ1-1	TRBD1	NA	TRBV9	CASSGGNRGSNTEAFF	TGTGCCAGCAGCGGCGGAAACAGGGGCTCAAACACTGAAGCTTTCTTT
13	TRBJ2-7	NA	NA	TRBV10-3	CAISGLGHYEQYF	TGTGCCATCAGTGGTCTCGGTCACTACGAGCAGTACTTC
15	TRBJ2-7	NA	NA	TRBV7-9	CASSMTVIAPREQYF	TGTGCCAGCAGCATGACAGTGATAGCTCCTAGGGAGCAGTACTTC
17	TRBJ2-1	TRBD2	NA	TRBV7-3	CASSLEVGLAGGKKQFF	TGTGCCAGCAGCTTAGAGGTCGGGTTAGCGGGGGGAAAAAAGCAGTTCTTC
14	TRBJ2-2	TRBD2	NA	TRBV10-2	CASTGGANTGELFF	TGCGCCAGCACCGGGGGGGCCAACACCGGGGAGCTGTTTTTT
15	TRBJ2-7	NA	NA	TRBV7-9	CASSLDGGAAYEQYF	TGTGCCAGCAGCTTAGACGGGGGAGCCGCCTACGAGCAGTACTTC
17	TRBJ1-4	TRBD1	NA	TRBV23-1	CASSQRDRASTNEKLFF	TGCGCCAGCAGTCAACGGGACAGGGCATCAACTAATGAAAAACTGTTTTTT
15	TRBJ1-2	NA	NA	TRBV28	CASSLQSLAGLGYTF	TGTGCCAGCAGTCTCCAGTCCCTCGCTGGCCTCGGCTACACCTTC
16	TRBJ2-2	TRBD1	NA	TRBV18	CASSILGTGNTGELFF	TGTGCCAGCTCCATCCTCGGGACAGGGAACACCGGGGAGCTGTTTTTT
15	TRBJ2-3	TRBD2	once	TRBV6-1	CASKTVAGGADTQYF	TGTGCCAGTAAGACCGTAGCGGGGGGGGCGGATACGCAGTATTTT
13	TRBJ2-1	NA	NA	TRBV6-1	CASSAWPDNEQFF	TGTGCCAGCAGTGCGTGGCCCGACAATGAGCAGTTCTTC
13	TRBJ2-5	NA	NA	TRBV9	CASSKRIRETQYF	TGTGCCAGCTCGAAGAGGATAAGGGAGACCCAGTACTTC
12	TRBJ1-2	NA	NA	TRBV29-1	CSVDPVNYGYTF	TGCAGCGTTGATCCCGTCAACTATGGCTACACCTTC
15	TRBJ2-1	TRBD1	once	TRBV5-6	CASSLGQGWSNEQFF	TGTGCCAGCAGCTTGGGACAGGGGTGGAGCAATGAGCAGTTCTTC
13	TRBJ1-2	NA	NA	TRBV6-5	CASRPDGGYGYTF	TGTGCCAGCAGACCGGACGGGGGCTATGGCTACACCTTC
14	TRBJ1-4	NA	NA	TRBV19	CATRFGKTNEKLFF	TGTGCCACCAGGTTTGGAAAAACTAATGAAAAACTGTTTTTT
15	TRBJ1-5	NA	NA	TRBV7-9	CASSRQAGLSQPQHF	TGTGCCAGCTCCCGTCAGGCAGGGCTAAGTCAGCCCCAGCATTTT
15	TRBJ2-7	NA	NA	TRBV7-8	CASSPRSGGIYEQYF	TGTGCCAGCAGCCCCCGGTCTGGCGGGATCTACGAGCAGTACTTC
13	TRBJ2-3	NA	NA	TRBV4-1	CASSQVGEDTQYF	TGCGCCAGCAGCCAAGTGGGCGAGGATACGCAGTATTTT
13	TRBJ2-1	NA	NA	TRBV6-1	CASSEGVGGEQFF	TGTGCCAGCAGTGAAGGGGTCGGGGGTGAGCAGTTCTTC
12	TRBJ2-2	NA	NA	TRBV29-1	CSVEHDTGELFF	TGCAGCGTTGAACATGACACCGGGGAGCTGTTTTTT
12	TRBJ2-7	TRBD2	once	TRBV10-3	CAIREGGDEQYF	TGTGCCATCCGTGAGGGAGGGGACGAGCAGTACTTC
15	TRBJ1-4	TRBD1	NA	TRBV5-1	CASSLAQGYNEKLFF	TGCGCCAGCAGCTTGGCACAGGGGTATAATGAAAAACTGTTTTTT
17	TRBJ2-5	NA	NA	TRBV18	CASSPDRPGPRQETQYF	TGTGCCAGCTCACCGGATCGACCGGGTCCCCGTCAAGAGACCCAGTACTTC
13	TRBJ2-2	TRBD2	few	TRBV19	CASNGRSTGELFF	TGTGCCAGTAACGGGAGGAGCACCGGGGAGCTGTTTTTT
15	TRBJ1-1	NA	NA	TRBV7-9	CASSLAGDHYGRAFF	TGTGCCAGCAGCTTAGCCGGGGATCATTACGGTCGAGCTTTCTTT
15	TRBJ1-4	NA	NA	TRBV7-3	CASSLSGNPNEKLFF	TGTGCCAGCAGCTTATCCGGGAACCCTAATGAAAAACTGTTTTTT
11	TRBJ1-1	NA	once	TRBV10-3	CAMGRDTEAFF	TGTGCCATGGGGCGCGACACTGAAGCTTTCTTT
15	TRBJ1-2	TRBD1	NA	TRBV2	CASSEATGDGVGYTF	TGTGCCAGCAGTGAAGCGACAGGGGACGGGGTAGGCTACACCTTC
14	TRBJ2-7	TRBD2	NA	TRBV7-9	CASSSGRRSYEQYF	TGTGCCAGCAGCTCCGGGAGGCGCTCCTACGAGCAGTACTTC
16	TRBJ2-3	TRBD1	NA	TRBV25-1	CASSDPKGDRGYTQYF	TGTGCCAGCAGTGATCCCAAGGGGGACAGGGGATATACGCAGTATTTT
13	TRBJ1-1	NA	NA	TRBV6-1	CASSDLLNTEAFF	TGTGCCAGCAGTGATCTCCTGAACACTGAAGCTTTCTTT
15	TRBJ2-7	TRBD1	NA	TRBV2	CASSAPDRGLYEQYF	TGTGCCAGCAGTGCCCCGGACAGGGGGCTCTACGAGCAGTACTTC
16	TRBJ1-5	NA	NA	TRBV5-1	CASSLAPGGSDQPQHF	TGCGCCAGCAGCTTGGCCCCGGGGGGCTCGGATCAGCCCCAGCATTTT
14	TRBJ2-5	NA	NA	TRBV7-7	CASSPSGEWTTQYF	TGTGCTAGCAGCCCCTCGGGGGAATGGACGACCCAGTACTTC
13	TRBJ2-7	NA	NA	TRBV7-2	CASMPGATYEQYF	TGTGCCAGCATGCCAGGGGCCACCTACGAGCAGTACTTC
13	TRBJ2-5	NA	NA	TRBV7-9	CASSLVVLETQYF	TGTGCCAGCAGCTTAGTAGTTCTAGAGACCCAGTACTTC
14	TRBJ1-5	NA	NA	TRBV19	CASSTGARTQPQHF	TGTGCCAGTAGTACAGGGGCTAGAACTCAGCCCCAGCATTTT
14	TRBJ1-2	NA	NA	TRBV7-2	CASSSFGQVFGYTF	TGTGCCAGCAGCTCATTTGGACAAGTTTTCGGCTACACCTTC
16	TRBJ2-1	TRBD1	NA	TRBV7-8	CASSVRPGQGNNEQFF	TGTGCCAGCAGCGTAAGACCGGGACAGGGGAACAATGAGCAGTTCTTC
13	TRBJ1-2	TRBD1	NA	TRBV29-1	CSVATGEGYGYTF	TGCAGCGTCGCGACAGGGGAGGGCTATGGCTACACCTTC
15	TRBJ2-2	NA	NA	TRBV5-1	CASSTLADTAGELFF	TGCGCCAGCAGCACCTTAGCGGATACGGCCGGGGAGCTGTTTTTT
14	TRBJ1-2	TRBD1	NA	TRBV2	CASSRQGLGYGYTF	TGTGCCAGCAGTAGACAGGGGCTGGGATATGGCTACACCTTC
14	TRBJ2-3	NA	NA	TRBV9	CASSPPSSTDTQYF	TGTGCCAGCAGCCCTCCTTCTAGCACAGATACGCAGTATTTT